These 14 T cell receptor beta chains were all obtained from the same sample, sequenced in a study of monozygotic twins with inflammatory bowel disease (dated by TCRdb to the late 2010s). Library preparation employed 5' RACE. The sequencer listed for this sample is Illumina HiSeq 2500. TCRdb reprocessed the public reads and reports one entry per CDR3 protein sequence, without DNA. The table for this sample lists fewer than 450,000 distinct CDR3 sequences. In total, the top ten clones hold just over 2.5% of the sample. Sequencing was performed on blood. These receptors all stem from a human donor with ulcerative colitis or Crohn's disease, or a healthy co-twin of an affected twin (not recorded which).

The chain is built from TRBV29-1 and TRBJ2-2; there is no DNA to check the TCRdb D call of TRBD1. Germline assignment: CDR1 SQVTM and CDR2 ANQGSEA. CDR3 length equals 15 residues. This chain's CDR3 is CSVELGGLNTGELFF.

The V and J genes are TRBV25-1 and TRBJ1-1. Germline V lookup: CDR1 MGHDK, CDR2 SYGVNS. CDR3 length: 12 amino acids. The CDR3 sequence is CASEQRPTEAFF.

This rearrangement joins TRBV10-3 to TRBJ2-7; TCRdb calls TRBD1, which cannot be checked without DNA. The V gene's germline CDR1 is ENHRY and CDR2 SYGVKD. The length of the CDR3 is 15 residues. This CDR3 reads CAISQTGAESYEQYF.

This chain joins TRBV4-2 and TRBJ2-5; TCRdb designates TRBD2, a call that cannot be tested without DNA. Germline loops: CDR1 LGHNA, CDR2 YNFKEQ. The CDR3 covers 16 residues. The CDR3 sequence is CASSQGLAGGRETQYF.

The rearrangement links TRBV2 to TRBJ2-4. Germline loops: CDR1 SNHLY, CDR2 FYNNEI. This CDR3 spans 11 amino acids. This CDR3 is CASSEQYLQYF.

V gene TRBV7-9 combines with J gene TRBJ2-1; TCRdb outputs TRBD1, but without DNA this stays unchecked. The germline V gene has CDR1 SEHNR and CDR2 FQNEAQ (reference sequence). The CDR3 consists of 16 residues. The CDR3 spells CASSLDLGEYYNEQFF.

The V call is TRBV14, the J call TRBJ2-1; with no DNA, the TCRdb D assignment of TRBD1 cannot be verified. The CDR3 has 15 amino acids. The germline V gene encodes CDR1 SGHDN and CDR2 FVKESK. The CDR3 reads CASSQDRSWQAREFF.

The V gene is TRBV7-6, the J gene TRBJ2-2; the TCRdb call, TRBD1, lacks DNA for checking. The CDR3 is 15 amino acids. Germline loops: CDR1 SGHVS, CDR2 FNYEAQ. CDR3 residues: CASSDPGTPIWELFF.

CDR3 sequence: CSASRKGLNTEAFF. This chain connects TRBV20-1 to TRBJ1-1; TCRdb picks TRBD1, but there is no DNA to check that call. Germline V gene sequence: CDR1 DFQATT, CDR2 SNEGSKA (reference sequence). The CDR3 is 14 amino acids.

This chain uses TRBV20-1 with TRBJ2-1; TCRdb outputs TRBD2, but without DNA this stays unchecked. The CDR3 extends over 14 amino acids. CDR1 and CDR2 from the germline V gene are DFQATT and SNEGSKA (reference sequence). CDR3 sequence reads: CSARGGLSYNEQFF.

V usage is TRBV20-1 and J usage is TRBJ2-1; the D call from TCRdb, TRBD2, cannot be confirmed without DNA. Germline V gene data show CDR1 as DFQATT and CDR2 as SNEGSKA (reference sequence). The CDR3 is made up of 15 amino acids. CDR3 protein: CSARGSGGPYNEQFF.

The CDR3 sequence: CASSDKLAGAIAKNIQYF. The gene calls are TRBV11-1 and TRBJ2-4; with no DNA, the TCRdb D assignment of TRBD2 cannot be verified. Germline loops: CDR1 SGHAT, CDR2 FQDESV (reference sequence). The CDR3 totals 18 residues.

This rearrangement joins TRBV25-1 to TRBJ2-3; with no DNA, the TCRdb D assignment of TRBD1 cannot be verified. Germline CDR1 MGHDK, CDR2 SYGVNS. The CDR3 totals 14 residues. The CDR3 region is CASGTGTYTDTHYF.

This sequence joins TRBV3-1 and TRBJ2-2; without DNA, the TCRdb call of TRBD1 cannot be checked. Germline V gene data show CDR1 as LGHDT and CDR2 as YNNKEL (reference sequence). The CDR3 length is 15 residues. The CDR3: CASSTGTGKTGELFF. The entire variable domain, with the rest obtained from reference TRBV3-1 and TRBJ2-2, is as follows: DTAVSQTPKYLVTQMGNDKSIKCEQNLGHDTMYWYKQDSKKFLKIMFSYNNKELIINETVPNRFSPKSPDKAHLNLHINSLELGDSAVYFCASSTGTGKTGELFFGEGSRLTVL.